The 26 T cell receptor beta chains below all came from one sample that was sequenced in a study of OX40 agonist ivuxolimab in advanced cancers. Profiling relied on immunoSEQ multiplex PCR, and the TCRdb table lists in-frame clones only, not all of them. The table lists about 84,000 clones, about 94% of them singletons. Sample: CD4+ or CD8+ T cells sorted from blood, taken in a trial of the OX40 agonist ivuxolimab. These receptors all stem from an adult with an advanced solid tumor such as melanoma, head and neck, liver or kidney cancer.

The V and J genes are TRBV5-1 and TRBJ2-6; D may correspond to TRBD1 or TRBD2 (6 bases each). Trimming took off 0 bases at V and 0 bases at J, with 19 bases between the two ends. The CDR3 totals 20 residues. Looked up from germline, CDR1 is SGHRS and CDR2 is YFSETQ. The CDR3 protein is CASSLVVLGGISSGANVLTF. CDR3 DNA sequence: TGCGCCAGCAGCTTGGTGGTCTTGGGGGGCATAAGCTCTGGGGCCAACGTCCTGACTTTC.

This chain connects TRBV7-9 to TRBJ2-7; 11 positions agree with TRBD2. CDR1 is SEHNR and CDR2 is FQNEAQ in the germline V gene (reference sequence). With 4 bases clipped from V and 1 base from J, the junction kept 6 bases outside the gene matches. The CDR3 is 16 amino acids. CDR3 sequence: CASSSTTSGVSYEQYF. CDR3 DNA: TGTGCCAGCAGCTCAACGACTAGCGGGGTTTCCTACGAGCAGTACTTC.

The chain recombines TRBV5-1 with TRBJ2-2; D is ambiguous. CDR3 length: 14 amino acids. The V gene lost 0 bases and the J gene lost 6 bases, with 9 bases spanning the gap. Germline values: CDR1 SGHRS, CDR2 YFSETQ. CDR3 region: CASSLVYGPGELFF. As DNA, the CDR3 is TGCGCCAGCAGCTTGGTTTACGGGCCCGGGGAGCTGTTTTTT. Looking up the rest from reference TRBV5-1 and TRBJ2-2 gives the full variable domain: KAGVTQTPRYLIKTRGQQVTLSCSPISGHRSVSWYQQTPGQGLQFLFEYFSETQRNKGNFPGRFSGRQFSNSRSEMNVSTLELGDSALYLCASSLVYGPGELFFGEGSRLTVL.

V gene TRBV9 combines with J gene TRBJ2-3, with TRBD2 matching 9 bases. J lost 3 bases, V lost 0 bases, and 2 bases had no gene match. The germline V gene encodes CDR1 SGDLS and CDR2 YYNGEE. The CDR3 has 15 amino acids. CDR3 sequence (DNA): TGTGCCAGCAGCGTAGCTAGCGGGGAAACAGATACGCAGTATTTT. It specifies CASSVASGETDTQYF.

This clone occurred a few times. V usage is TRBV30 and J usage is TRBJ1-1; TRBD1 agrees at 10 bases. This CDR3 region has 12 residues. Germline V gene sequence: CDR1 GTSNPN, CDR2 SVGIG (reference sequence). V lost 5 bases to trimming and J lost 4 bases; unmatched junction nucleotides: 1. Written as DNA, the CDR3 is TGTGCCTGGGACAGGGGGCGCACTGAAGCTTTCTTT. It encodes CAWDRGRTEAFF.

The V gene is TRBV6-5, the J gene TRBJ2-5, with 12 bases identical to TRBD2. The V segment lost 5 bases and the J segment 4 bases; nucleotides outside the gene matches: 5. Germline V gene sequence: CDR1 MNHEY, CDR2 SVGAGI. This CDR3 is built from 15 residues. In DNA, the CDR3 is TGTGCCAGCAGTCTTACTAGCGGGGGGAGAGAGACCCAGTACTTC. Protein sequence: CASSLTSGGRETQYF.

This rearrangement joins TRBV15 to TRBJ2-4; D is uncertain. Deletions cut 0 bases from V and 0 bases from J, with 12 bases between. The germline V gene has CDR1 LNHNV and CDR2 YYDKDF (reference sequence). The CDR3 has 17 amino acids. The CDR3 sequence is CATSRDPFPSAKNIQYF. DNA of the CDR3: TGTGCCACCAGCAGAGACCCCTTTCCATCAGCCAAAAACATTCAGTACTTC.

The chain recombines TRBV5-8 with TRBJ2-3; D unresolved. Germline CDR1 and CDR2: SGHTS and YDEGEE. V lost 0 bases, J lost 5 bases, and 7 bases lay in between. The CDR3 spans 13 residues. This CDR3 reads CASSLGSGDTQYF. The CDR3 DNA sequence: TGTGCCAGCAGCTTGGGATCAGGAGATACGCAGTATTTT. The variable domain in full, completed from reference TRBV5-8 and TRBJ2-3, reads EAGVTQSPTHLIKTRGQQATLRCSPISGHTSVYWYQQALGLGLQFLLWYDEGEERNRGNFPPRFSGRQFPNYSSELNVNALELEDSALYLCASSLGSGDTQYFGPGTRLTVL.

This clone occurred once. The J gene is TRBJ1-2, the V gene TRBV11-2, with unresolved D. Trimming removed 1 base at V and 4 bases at J, with 13 bases between. The germline gives CDR1 SGHAT, CDR2 FQNNGV. The CDR3 consists of 15 residues. CDR3: CASSLALQDIYGYTF. Here the CDR3 DNA reads TGTGCCAGCAGCTTAGCCTTACAAGATATCTATGGCTACACCTTC.

The J gene is TRBJ2-7, the V gene TRBV7-9; D unclear. V was shortened by 1 base and J by 6 bases, with 7 bases between the two germline ends. CDR1 and CDR2 (germline): SEHNR, FQNEAQ (reference sequence). CDR3 length equals 12 residues. The CDR3 region is CASSLVGVEQYF. In DNA form, the CDR3 reads TGTGCCAGCAGCTTAGTTGGGGTCGAGCAGTACTTC.

The count of this clone is one. The V and J genes are TRBV7-6 and TRBJ2-7; D gene ambiguous. The CDR3 has 16 residues. CDR1 is SGHVS, CDR2 FNYEAQ, per germline. The V and J ends lost 5 bases and 6 bases respectively, with 23 bases between them. The CDR3 sequence is CASSPNPAPLFGEQYF. CDR3 coding DNA: TGTGCCAGCAGCCCCAATCCCGCACCCCTCTTCGGCGAGCAGTACTTC.

The rearrangement links TRBV30 to TRBJ2-2; D is possibly TRBD1 or TRBD2 (6 bases each). CDR3 size: 13 residues. V shed 5 bases and J shed 5 bases, with 12 bases lying between them. Germline CDR1 GTSNPN, CDR2 SVGIG (reference sequence). As DNA, the CDR3 is TGTGCCTGGGAGGGGGGTTGGACCGGGGAGCTGTTTTTT. This encodes CAWEGGWTGELFF. Variable domain in full (rest from reference TRBV30 and TRBJ2-2): SQTIHQWPATLVQPVGSPLSLECTVEGTSNPNLYWYRQAAGRGLQLLFYSVGIGQISSEVPQNLSASRPQDRQFILSSKKLLLSDSGFYLCAWEGGWTGELFFGEGSRLTVL.

The V gene is TRBV15, the J gene TRBJ2-3; the D gene is possibly TRBD1 (5 bases). Between the trimmed V and J ends, which lost 3 bases and 2 bases, there was a span of 12 bases. This CDR3 is 15 amino acids long. The germline V gene encodes CDR1 LNHNV and CDR2 YYDKDF (reference sequence). CDR3 DNA sequence: TGTGCCACCAGCAGTGCAGGCAGGGTCACAGATACGCAGTATTTT. This encodes CATSSAGRVTDTQYF.

The gene calls are TRBV7-2 and TRBJ1-5; unclear D gene. CDR3 length: 15 amino acids. Germline V lookup: CDR1 SGHTA, CDR2 FQGNSA. The ends were cut back, 5 bases at V and 4 bases at J, with 15 bases in the middle. As DNA, the CDR3 is TGTGCCAGCAGCAAACGGACGGACTCTAATCAGCCCCAGCATTTT. It yields the protein CASSKRTDSNQPQHF.

CDR3: CASSFGPLDTQYF. The CDR3, as DNA: TGTGCCAGCAGCTTCGGACCACTAGATACGCAGTATTTT. This sequence joins TRBV7-6 and TRBJ2-3; D not certain. CDR1 SGHVS and CDR2 FNYEAQ come from the germline V gene. V gave up 3 bases and J gave up 5 bases, with 9 bases separating them. This CDR3 contains 13 residues.

The chain joins TRBV11-1 to TRBJ2-2; TRBD2 aligns across 8 bases. Per germline, CDR1 SGHAT and CDR2 FQDESV (reference sequence). This CDR3 comprises 16 residues. Trimming cost V 1 base and J 3 bases; bases outside gene matches: 4. CDR3 sequence reads: CASSLGTSTYTGELFF. DNA for the CDR3: TGTGCCAGCAGCTTAGGGACTAGCACATACACCGGGGAGCTGTTTTTT. The complete variable domain, with remaining parts taken from reference TRBV11-1 and TRBJ2-2, reads EAEVAQSPRYKITEKSQAVAFWCDPISGHATLYWYRQILGQGPELLVQFQDESVVDDSQLPKDRFSAERLKGVDSTLKIQPAELGDSAMYLCASSLGTSTYTGELFFGEGSRLTVL.

The rearrangement uses TRBV9 and TRBJ2-3; 11 nucleotides line up with TRBD2. The CDR3 covers 16 residues. V shed 3 bases, J shed 5 bases, and the junction held 8 bases outside the gene matches. Germline V gene data show CDR1 as SGDLS and CDR2 as YYNGEE. The CDR3 reads CASSEGTSGILDTQYF. The CDR3 DNA is TGTGCCAGCAGCGAAGGGACTAGCGGAATTCTAGATACGCAGTATTTT.

The rearrangement links TRBV18 to TRBJ1-2, with D unclear. The length of the CDR3 is 17 residues. Germline V gene lookup returns CDR1 KGHSH and CDR2 LQKENI. V was trimmed by 2 bases and J by 3 bases, leaving 19 bases between them. CDR3 sequence reads: CASSPFARGGGHYGYTF. CDR3 coding DNA: TGTGCCAGCTCACCATTCGCCCGGGGAGGTGGTCACTATGGCTACACCTTC.

V is TRBV5-6 and J is TRBJ2-6; D may be TRBD1 or TRBD2 (7 bases each). Trimming pared 4 bases from V and 2 bases from J, leaving 16 bases between. Germline V lookup: CDR1 SGHDT, CDR2 YYEEEE. The CDR3 totals 17 residues. CDR3 nucleotides: TGTGCCAGCAGCCCGGGGGGCAGGGGGGCTGGGGCCAACGTCCTGACTTTC. Its translation is CASSPGGRGAGANVLTF.

The chain recombines TRBV5-4 with TRBJ2-7, with D possibly being TRBD2 (6 bases). Germline V gene data show CDR1 as SGHNT and CDR2 as YYREEE (reference sequence). V shed 4 bases and J shed 1 base, with 18 bases lying between them. The CDR3 totals 16 residues. The CDR3 sequence: CASSGGLKTISYEQYF. DNA for the CDR3: TGTGCCAGCAGCGGGGGACTTAAAACTATATCCTACGAGCAGTACTTC.

The CDR3 DNA reads as TGTGCCAGCAGCAAAGGACAGGGCCAGGAGACCCAGTACTTC. Amino acid sequence: CASSKGQGQETQYF. The V call is TRBV21-1, the J call TRBJ2-5; the table assigns TRBD1, which was not confirmed against the DNA. TRBV21-1 is described as a pseudogene. This CDR3 region has 14 residues.

V usage is TRBV4-2 and J usage is TRBJ2-7; 9 nucleotides line up with TRBD1. Germline trimming cut 1 base from V and 3 bases from J; bases unmatched to any gene: 4. CDR3 length: 15 amino acids. Germline assignment: CDR1 LGHNA and CDR2 YNFKEQ. The CDR3 here is CASSQGTGGVYEQYF. CDR3 bases: TGTGCCAGCAGCCAAGGAACAGGGGGCGTCTACGAGCAGTACTTC.

The chain has TRBV7-6 and TRBJ2-5; 10 nucleotides line up with TRBD1. The J call is in doubt because the DNA end fits TRBJ2-7 better. Looked up from germline, CDR1 is SGHVS and CDR2 is FNYEAQ. This CDR3 region has 14 residues. The DNA for the CDR3 is TGTGCCAGCAGTCCTGGACAGGGGGGCTACGAGCAGTACTTC. Translated: CASSPGQGGYEQYF.

The chain links TRBV28 to TRBJ2-5; TRBD1 agrees at 10 bases. The DNA matches TRBJ2-7 better at its end, which makes the J call doubtful. The CDR3 is made up of 16 amino acids. Germline V gives CDR1 MDHEN, CDR2 SYDVKM. CDR3 residues: CASSPLGQGVGYEQYF. DNA of the CDR3: TGTGCCAGCAGTCCGCTCGGACAGGGGGTGGGCTACGAGCAGTACTTC.

Concerning this clone itself: The sample contains more than one DNA sequence encoding this CDR3. The gene calls are TRBV7-8 and TRBJ2-7; D ambiguous. Germline values: CDR1 SGHVS, CDR2 FQNEAQ. This CDR3 region has 12 residues. The V and J ends lost 2 bases and 2 bases respectively, with 4 bases between them. In DNA, the CDR3 is TGTGCCAGCAGCTTATCGGCCTACGAGCAGTACTTC. It yields the protein CASSLSAYEQYF. The full variable domain, in which reference TRBV7-8 and TRBJ2-7 provide the parts outside the CDR3, is GAGVSQSPRYKVAKRGQDVALRCDPISGHVSLFWYQQALGQGPEFLTYFQNEAQLDKSGLPSDRFFAERPEGSVSTLKIQRTQQEDSAVYLCASSLSAYEQYFGPGTRLTVT.

Concerning this clone: One end of the junction is discordant with germline, which a read error may explain. The chain has TRBV7-7 and TRBJ2-3; D unresolved. CDR1 is SSHAT and CDR2 is FNYEAQ in the germline V gene (reference sequence). This CDR3 comprises 13 residues. The CDR3 bases are TGTGCTAGCAGCCATCTAGGTGCAGATACGCAGTATTTT. Encoded protein: CASSHLGADTQYF.